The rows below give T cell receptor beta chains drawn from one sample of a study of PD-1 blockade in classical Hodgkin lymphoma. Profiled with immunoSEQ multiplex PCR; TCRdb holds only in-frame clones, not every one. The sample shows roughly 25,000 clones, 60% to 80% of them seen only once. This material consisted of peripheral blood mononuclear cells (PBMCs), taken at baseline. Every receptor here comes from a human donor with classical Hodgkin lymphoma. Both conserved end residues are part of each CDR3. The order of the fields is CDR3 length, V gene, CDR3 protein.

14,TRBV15,CATSTDWGATEAFF
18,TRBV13,CASSPRLSRGTNTGELFF
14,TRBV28,CASRLRDEYNEQFF
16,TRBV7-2,CASSLGGGANNEKLFF
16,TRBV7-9,CASSYGPLSYNSPLHF
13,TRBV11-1,CASRGQLNEKLFF
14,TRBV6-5,CASSTGGALSIQYF
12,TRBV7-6,CASSRFQETQYF
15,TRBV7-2,CANRRPGDLYNEQFF
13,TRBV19,CASSLGWGTEAFF
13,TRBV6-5,CASSSTDSYEQYF
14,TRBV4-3,CASSQDSRGYGYTF
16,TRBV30,CAWSNAELSGANVLTF
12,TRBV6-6,CASSYSGQPQHF
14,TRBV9,CASSVGGADNEQFF
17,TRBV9,CASSPSSRDRGTGELFF
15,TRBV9,CASSETGTSAYEQYF
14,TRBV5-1,CASSFSQAGNTIYF
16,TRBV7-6,CASSFLQGPPSRELFF
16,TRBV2,CASSDLGTGDNSPLHF
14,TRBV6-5,CATTEPGQGNIQYF
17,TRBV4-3,CASSQTRAPIQRDGYTF
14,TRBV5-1,CASRSTGLAEEQYF
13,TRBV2,CASSKGQGEKLFF
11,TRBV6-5,CASSYSTEAFF
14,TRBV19,CASSMRQGSGELFF
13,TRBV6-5,CASRRGRRDGYTF
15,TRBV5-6,CASSLGGQGADEQYF
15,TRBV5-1,CASSPRTGEGSPLHF
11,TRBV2,CASKAGNGYTF
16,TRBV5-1,CASILGNRPYQETQYF
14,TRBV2,CASTKDRASYEQYF
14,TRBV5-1,CASSLSRANYGYTF
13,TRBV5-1,CASSRTGGTEAFF
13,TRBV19,CASSPTGDSPLHF
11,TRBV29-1,CSVIGGYEQYF
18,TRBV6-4,CASSKFYSRQSRANVLTF
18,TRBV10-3,CAISEPREKTSSGNTIYF
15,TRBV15,CATDDSWTGGSGYTF
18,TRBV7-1,CASSLASGGASVGNTQYF
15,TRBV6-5,CASSPGTVMQETQYF
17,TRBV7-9,CASSARYRDSSYNEQFF